This T cell receptor beta chain was sequenced in a study of post-analysis software for immune sequencing data. Turning to the study itself: The disease courses covered relapsing-remitting, secondary progressive and progressive-relapsing multiple sclerosis.

TCR beta cDNA libraries included unique molecular identifiers. TCRdb reprocessed the PCR reads with MiXCR, giving one entry per CDR3 protein. The data hold more than 450,000 distinct CDR3 sequences, with around 44% observed a single time. This CDR3 has 15 residues. Trimming at V came to 5 bases and at J to 10 bases, leaving 8 bases not matched to a gene. CDR1 and CDR2 from the germline V gene are SGHTA and FQGNSA. Study-wide points: A few TRBV segments were significantly more frequent in patients than in controls. TRBV5-6, TRBV5-1 and TRBV20-1 were among these segments. Same-batch samples co-clustered strongly by F measure.

On this clonotype: Its cognate antigen is unknown.

The material sequenced was blood. This TCR derives from a girl aged 5-17 years with multiple sclerosis. The V call is TRBV7-2, the J call TRBJ1-4, with TRBD1 matching over 12 bases. The CDR3 spells CASSPSGTGGSKLFF. The CDR3 coding sequence is TGTGCCAGCAGCCCATCCGGGACAGGGGGCTCAAAACTGTTTTTT.